The 24 T cell receptor beta chains in this list originate from one sample, sequenced in a study of T cells in Graves' hyperthyroidism and ophthalmopathy. Amplified regions were TCR beta CDR3 sequences from RNA transcripts. Primed by the HTBI set, a first-round RT-PCR was run on the TCR CDR3. TCRdb re-derived calls from the multiplex PCR reads in MiXCR, one entry per CDR3 protein. The sample carries hundreds of thousands of distinct CDR3 sequences, roughly 15% recorded once. Material for sequencing was blood. The receptors originated from a young woman with Graves' hyperthyroidism.

This clonotype was seen many times. One end of the junction does not line up with germline, which may come from a read error. V is TRBV7-9 and J is TRBJ2-5; 7 nucleotides match TRBD2. Germline loops: CDR1 SEHNR, CDR2 FQNEAQ (reference sequence). CDR3 size: 13 residues. For the CDR3, the DNA is TGTGCCAGCAGCCTAGCGGTCGAAGAGACCCAGTACTTC. It yields the protein CASSLAVEETQYF.

This clonotype was detected a few times. This chain connects TRBV5-5 to TRBJ2-7; 9 nucleotides match TRBD1. The V segment lost 3 bases and the J segment 0 bases; nucleotides outside the gene matches: 7. This CDR3 region has 16 residues. Germline CDR1 and CDR2: SGHKS and YYEKEE (reference sequence). The CDR3 sequence: CASSSRQGVSSYEQYF. Here the CDR3 DNA reads TGTGCCAGCAGCTCCCGACAGGGGGTAAGCTCCTACGAGCAGTACTTC.

This clonotype was detected ten times or more. V gene TRBV7-2 combines with J gene TRBJ2-3; TRBD2 agrees at 9 bases. The length of the CDR3 is 16 residues. The V gene end was trimmed by 1 base and the J gene end by 0 bases; junction bases not matched to a gene: 2. Germline V CDR1 and CDR2: SGHTA, FQGNSA. In DNA, the CDR3 is TGTGCCAGCAGCTTAGTAGCGGGAGCGAGCACAGATACGCAGTATTTT. Translation gives CASSLVAGASTDTQYF.

V usage is TRBV20-1 and J usage is TRBJ1-3; D gene uncertain. Germline CDR1 is DFQATT and CDR2 is SNEGSKA (reference sequence). The germline V and J ends were trimmed by 1 base and 4 bases, with 11 bases remaining between them. This CDR3 has 14 residues. This chain's CDR3 is CSARGQIGGNTIYF. The CDR3 DNA reads as TGCAGTGCTAGAGGGCAAATCGGGGGAAACACCATATATTTT.

This clonotype was seen only a few times. V usage is TRBV28 and J usage is TRBJ1-2; TRBD1 agrees at 10 bases. J gave up 5 bases and V 6 bases, and 21 bases lay outside the gene matches. The germline gives CDR1 MDHEN, CDR2 SYDVKM. The CDR3 loop spans 19 amino acids. CDR3 residues: CASSPLAGGPGDRGYGYTF. CDR3 coding DNA: TGTGCCAGCAGCCCCCTAGCGGGAGGGCCCGGGGACAGGGGTTATGGCTACACCTTC.

Many counts were recorded for this clonotype. The chain joins TRBV6-5 to TRBJ1-2; D not resolved. Trimming removed 0 bases at V and 3 bases at J, with 8 bases between. Germline loops: CDR1 MNHEY, CDR2 SVGAGI. This CDR3 has 14 amino acids. The CDR3 here is CASSYSKEDYGYTF. The CDR3 nucleotides are TGTGCCAGCAGTTACTCAAAGGAGGACTATGGCTACACCTTC.

Note on this clonotype: A much larger clone sits a single nucleotide away, making a read error possible. The chain uses TRBV7-9 and TRBJ2-3, with 10 bases identical to TRBD2. The J segment lost 3 bases and the V segment lost 5 bases, leaving 5 bases of the junction unmatched. CDR1 is SEHNR and CDR2 is FQNEAQ in the germline V gene (reference sequence). The CDR3 is 15 amino acids. The CDR3 is CASSPSGGVTDTQYF. For the CDR3, the DNA is TGTGCCAGCAGCCCAAGCGGGGGGGTGACAGATACGCAGTATTTT.

This clonotype was recorded at least ten times. V usage is TRBV6-1 and J usage is TRBJ2-2; D remains unclear. Germline V CDR1 and CDR2: MNHNS, SASEGT. V shed 5 bases and J shed 2 bases, with 9 bases lying between them. The CDR3 is 14 residues long. CDR3 sequence: CASSPYLNTGELFF. The DNA of the CDR3 is TGTGCCAGCAGTCCATATCTTAACACCGGGGAGCTGTTTTTT.

This clonotype was observed a single time. The genes are TRBV19 and TRBJ1-5; D unclear. The CDR3 length is 15 residues. Trimming cost V 5 bases and J 4 bases, with 15 bases left between them. The V gene's germline CDR1 is LNHDA and CDR2 SQIVND (reference sequence). For the CDR3, the DNA is TGTGCCAGTAGTCTATTATCCAGGATGAATCAGCCCCAGCATTTT. It yields the protein CASSLLSRMNQPQHF.

This clonotype was counted ten times or more. The J gene is TRBJ1-5, the V gene TRBV2, with D possibly matching TRBD1 (5 bases). The CDR3 covers 14 residues. The ends were cut back, 3 bases at V and 6 bases at J, with 12 bases in the middle. From germline, CDR1 is SNHLY and CDR2 FYNNEI. In DNA, the CDR3 is TGTGCCAGCAGTGACAGGGTCTCCTCTCAGCCCCAGCATTTT. Its protein product is CASSDRVSSQPQHF.

The chain combines TRBV3-1 with TRBJ2-2, with 10 nucleotides matching TRBD2. V shed 6 bases and J 8 bases; nucleotides not matched to a gene: 9. Germline V gene data show CDR1 as LGHDT and CDR2 as YNNKEL (reference sequence). This CDR3 has 15 amino acids. The CDR3 spells CASRIIAGGMGELFF. CDR3 DNA sequence: TGTGCCAGCAGGATTATAGCGGGAGGTATGGGGGAGCTGTTTTTT.

This clonotype was recorded many times. The rearrangement links TRBV7-9 to TRBJ2-7; 8 positions match TRBD2. CDR1 is SEHNR, CDR2 FQNEAQ, per germline (reference sequence). The CDR3 covers 15 residues. Trimming removed 4 bases from V and 5 bases from J; junction bases left unmatched: 10. The CDR3 loop reads CASSSPAGGTNEQYF. The DNA for the CDR3 is TGTGCCAGCAGCTCCCCGGCGGGAGGAACTAACGAGCAGTACTTC.

This clonotype appeared many times. The genes are TRBV6-5 and TRBJ1-5; D is possibly TRBD1 (5 bases). Germline V gene data show CDR1 as MNHEY and CDR2 as SVGAGI. The CDR3 length is 13 residues. V dropped 2 bases and J dropped 8 bases, with 10 bases sitting between them. In DNA, the CDR3 is TGTGCCAGCAGTTACGATGCAGGGAAGCCCCAGCATTTT. Residues: CASSYDAGKPQHF.

Ten or more counts support this clonotype. The V gene is TRBV15, the J gene TRBJ2-3, with a possible D match to TRBD2 (6 bases). This CDR3 has 14 amino acids. Trimming took off 3 bases at V and 5 bases at J, with 12 bases between the two ends. Per the germline V gene, CDR1 is LNHNV and CDR2 is YYDKDF (reference sequence). CDR3 residues: CATSRGGTEDTQYF. In nucleotides, the CDR3 is TGTGCCACCAGCAGGGGCGGGACGGAAGATACGCAGTATTTT.

The chain couples TRBV6-1 to TRBJ1-5; 7 bases map to TRBD1. V lost 6 bases to trimming and J lost 1 base; unmatched junction nucleotides: 6. CDR3 length equals 15 residues. In germline, CDR1 is MNHNS, CDR2 SASEGT. CDR3 bases: TGTGCCAGCAGGCAACAGGGGTCGAGCAATCAGCCCCAGCATTTT. It yields the protein CASRQQGSSNQPQHF.

On this clonotype itself: A much larger clone differs from this one at a single base, so this may be a read error. The V and J genes are TRBV12-3 or TRBV12-4 and TRBJ2-7; 10 nucleotides match TRBD2. The CDR3 is 14 amino acids. The V gene end was trimmed by 6 bases and the J gene end by 5 bases; junction bases not matched to a gene: 7. The CDR3 DNA reads as TGTGCCAGCAGCCCTACTAGCGGGATCCACGAGCAGTACTTC. It specifies CASSPTSGIHEQYF.

This clonotype was found a few times. This sequence joins TRBV7-9 and TRBJ2-1, with 10 positions matching TRBD2. The germline gives CDR1 SEHNR, CDR2 FQNEAQ (reference sequence). V shed 9 bases, J shed 0 bases, and the junction held 5 bases outside the gene matches. CDR3 size: 15 residues. The CDR3 coding sequence is TGTGCCAGTCTACCTAGCGGGGGCTCCTACAATGAGCAGTTCTTC. Protein product: CASLPSGGSYNEQFF. Full variable domain (rest looked up from reference TRBV7-9 and TRBJ2-1): DTGVSQNPRHKITKRGQNVTFRCDPISEHNRLYWYRQTLGQGPEFLTYFQNEAQLEKSRLLSDRFSAERPKGSFSTLEIQRTEQGDSAMYLCASLPSGGSYNEQFFGPGTRLTVL.

In the case of this clonotype: A much larger clonotype is one base distant, so this may be a read error. CDR3 sequence: CSAREPLPQETQYF. The CDR3, as DNA: TGCAGTGCCCGGGAGCCACTGCCCCAAGAGACCCAGTACTTC. V and J are TRBV20-1 and TRBJ2-5, with D perhaps matching TRBD2 (6 bases). This CDR3 contains 14 residues. Looked up from germline, CDR1 is DFQATT and CDR2 is SNEGSKA (reference sequence). Trimming pared 6 bases from V and 1 base from J, leaving 15 bases between.

This clonotype showed up just a few times. The rearrangement uses TRBV6-2 or TRBV6-3 and TRBJ2-2; 15 nucleotides align to TRBD2. With 2 bases clipped from V and 4 bases from J, the junction kept 11 bases outside the gene matches. This CDR3 has 20 amino acids. Per the germline V gene, CDR1 is MNHEY and CDR2 is SVGEGT. The CDR3 region is CASSYLGLAGGGRVTGELFF. CDR3 nucleotides: TGTGCCAGCAGTTACCTCGGACTAGCGGGAGGGGGTCGTGTCACCGGGGAGCTGTTTTTT.

This clonotype was counted once. Possible read error: a much larger clone is one base away. This chain connects TRBV30 to TRBJ1-4; D may be TRBD1 (5 bases). CDR3 length: 14 residues. CDR1 is GTSNPN, CDR2 SVGIG, per germline (reference sequence). The V and J ends lost 8 bases and 6 bases respectively, with 19 bases between them. The CDR3 coding sequence is TGTGCCCGGACACTCGGGGTAGGGGATGAAAAACTGTTTTTT. Its protein product is CARTLGVGDEKLFF.

This clonotype has only a few counts. The chain combines TRBV20-1 with TRBJ1-5; 11 nucleotides match TRBD1. The germline CDR1 and CDR2 sequences are DFQATT and SNEGSKA (reference sequence). Trimming removed 6 bases from V and 2 bases from J; junction bases left unmatched: 12. The CDR3 totals 17 residues. The CDR3 here is CSAPWTGGGLGNQPQHF. In DNA, the CDR3 is TGCAGTGCCCCCTGGACAGGGGGCGGATTAGGCAATCAGCCCCAGCATTTT.

This rearrangement joins TRBV29-1 to TRBJ1-6; no reliable D call. V was shortened by 6 bases and J by 10 bases, with 16 bases between the two germline ends. This CDR3 region has 13 residues. Germline lookup yields CDR1 SQVTM and CDR2 ANQGSEA. CDR3: CSVRGVPESPLHF. Written as DNA, the CDR3 is TGCAGCGTCCGGGGAGTGCCGGAATCACCCCTCCACTTT.

In this sample, this clonotype turned up many times. The DNA for the CDR3 is TGTGCCAGCAGTGAAAACAGGGGGTTAAATGAAGCTTTCTTT. Encoded protein: CASSENRGLNEAFF. The rearrangement joins TRBV6-1 to TRBJ1-1, with 8 bases lining up with TRBD1. V shed 2 bases, J shed 7 bases, and the junction held 6 bases outside the gene matches. The CDR3 loop spans 14 amino acids. The germline V gene has CDR1 MNHNS and CDR2 SASEGT.

The J gene is TRBJ2-3, the V gene TRBV19, with 10 bases aligning to TRBD2. With 4 bases clipped from V and 7 bases from J, the junction kept 8 bases outside the gene matches. The CDR3 length is 15 residues. Germline loops: CDR1 LNHDA, CDR2 SQIVND (reference sequence). DNA for the CDR3: TGTGCCAGTAGTAGTAGGACTAGCGGTACGAATACGCAGTATTTT. Encoded protein: CASSSRTSGTNTQYF.